The clone carrying this T cell receptor beta chain was recorded many times. Its antigen is still unknown. TCRdb reanalysed the RT-PCR reads using MiXCR and keeps one entry per CDR3 protein. The sample consists of some 520,000 distinct CDR3 sequences, about 15% of them appearing once. These data come from a study of response to subunit inactivated influenza vaccine. Broader study findings: Every seasonal influenza vaccination brings in few new T cells, the authors suggested.

This clonotype was sampled from a man in his fifties or sixties who received an inactivated influenza vaccine. The sequencing used CD4+ T cells sorted from PBMCs, collected less than 30 months after vaccination.

The CDR3 loop is CAISQGVTGANVLTF. The DNA for the CDR3 is TGTGCCATCAGCCAGGGGGTCACTGGGGCCAACGTCCTGACTTTC. V gene TRBV10-3 combines with J gene TRBJ2-6, with 7 positions matching TRBD1. The trim removed 6 bases at V and 2 bases at J, leaving 4 bases unmatched. The CDR3 runs 15 residues. The V gene's germline CDR1 is ENHRY and CDR2 SYGVKD.